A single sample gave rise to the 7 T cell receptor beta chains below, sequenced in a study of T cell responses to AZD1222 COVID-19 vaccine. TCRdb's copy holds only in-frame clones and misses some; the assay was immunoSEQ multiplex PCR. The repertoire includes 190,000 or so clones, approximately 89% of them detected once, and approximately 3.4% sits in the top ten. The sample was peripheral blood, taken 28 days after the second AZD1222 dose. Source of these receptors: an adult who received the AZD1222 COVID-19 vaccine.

CDR3 region: CASSLEPGRGTYEQYF. Written as DNA, the CDR3 is TGCGCCAGCAGCTTGGAGCCAGGGAGGGGGACCTACGAGCAGTACTTC. V and J are TRBV5-1 and TRBJ2-7; D possibly corresponds to TRBD2 (7 bases). Germline-derived CDR1 and CDR2 are SGHRS and YFSETQ. This CDR3 region has 16 residues. The ends were cut back, 0 bases at V and 2 bases at J, with 15 bases in the middle.

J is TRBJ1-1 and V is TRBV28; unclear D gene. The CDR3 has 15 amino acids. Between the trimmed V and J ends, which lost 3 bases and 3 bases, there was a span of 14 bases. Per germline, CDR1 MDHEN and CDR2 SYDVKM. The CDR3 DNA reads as TGTGCCAGCAGTTTTGGGCAGCTTGTAGACACTGAAGCTTTCTTT. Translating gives CASSFGQLVDTEAFF.

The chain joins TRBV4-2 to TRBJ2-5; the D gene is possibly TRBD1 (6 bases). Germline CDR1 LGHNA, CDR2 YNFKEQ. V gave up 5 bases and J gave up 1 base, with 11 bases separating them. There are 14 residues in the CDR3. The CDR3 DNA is TGTGCCAGCAGCTCACAGGGAGCCCAAGAGACCCAGTACTTC. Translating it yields CASSSQGAQETQYF.

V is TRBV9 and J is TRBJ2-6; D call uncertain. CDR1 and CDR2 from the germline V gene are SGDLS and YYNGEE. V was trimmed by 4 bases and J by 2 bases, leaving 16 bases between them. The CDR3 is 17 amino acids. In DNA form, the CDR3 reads TGTGCCAGCAGCCCCCGGTGGGAAGAAGCTGGGGCCAACGTCCTGACTTTC. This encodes CASSPRWEEAGANVLTF.

As DNA, the CDR3 is TGTGCCAGCAGTTACGGGCGAGCGAGTGAGCAGTTCTTC. Translation gives CASSYGRASEQFF. J is TRBJ2-1 and V is TRBV6-5; D gene ambiguous. This CDR3 is built from 13 residues. The ends were cut back, 2 bases at V and 9 bases at J, with 11 bases in the middle. CDR1 is MNHEY and CDR2 is SVGAGI in the germline V gene.

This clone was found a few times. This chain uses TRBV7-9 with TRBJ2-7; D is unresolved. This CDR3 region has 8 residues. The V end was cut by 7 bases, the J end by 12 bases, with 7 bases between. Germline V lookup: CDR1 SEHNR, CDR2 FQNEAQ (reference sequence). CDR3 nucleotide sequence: TGTGCCAGCATAGTTCGGTACTTC. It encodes CASIVRYF.

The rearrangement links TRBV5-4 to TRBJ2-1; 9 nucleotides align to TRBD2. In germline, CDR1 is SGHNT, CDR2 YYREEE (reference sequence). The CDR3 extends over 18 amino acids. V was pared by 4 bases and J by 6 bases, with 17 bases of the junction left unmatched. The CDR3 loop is CASSLPMGSGTSTNEQFF. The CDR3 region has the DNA TGTGCCAGCAGCCTACCAATGGGATCCGGGACTAGCACCAATGAGCAGTTCTTC.